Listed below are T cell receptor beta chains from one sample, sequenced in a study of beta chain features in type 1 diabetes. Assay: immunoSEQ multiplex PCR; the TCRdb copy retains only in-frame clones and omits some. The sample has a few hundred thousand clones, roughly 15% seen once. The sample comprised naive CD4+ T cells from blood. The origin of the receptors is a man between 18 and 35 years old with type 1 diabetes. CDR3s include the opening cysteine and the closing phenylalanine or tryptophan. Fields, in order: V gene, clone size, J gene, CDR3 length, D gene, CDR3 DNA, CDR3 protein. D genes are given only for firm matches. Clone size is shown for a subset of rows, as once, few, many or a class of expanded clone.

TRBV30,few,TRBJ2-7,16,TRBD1,TGTGCCTGGAGTGCAGGGGGCAGTCGGTCCTCCTACGAGCAGTACTTC,CAWSAGGSRSSYEQYF
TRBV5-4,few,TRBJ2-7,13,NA,TGTGCCAGCAGCTTTGTCCAAGCGCACGAGCAGTACTTC,CASSFVQAHEQYF
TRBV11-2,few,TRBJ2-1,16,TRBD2,TGTGCCAGCAGCTTACCTAGCGGGAGCGGTGTTGATGAGCAGTTCTTC,CASSLPSGSGVDEQFF
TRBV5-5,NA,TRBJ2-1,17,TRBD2,TGTGCCAGCAGCTCGCCCATCGGGACTAGCGGGGCCAATGAGCAGTTCTTC,CASSSPIGTSGANEQFF
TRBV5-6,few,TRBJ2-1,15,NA,TGTGCCAGCAGCTTGTTCCAGGGCTCCTACAATGAGCAGTTCTTC,CASSLFQGSYNEQFF
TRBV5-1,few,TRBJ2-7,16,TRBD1,TGCGCCAGCAGCTTGGCCTCTAGGACAGGGGCCTACGAGCAGTACTTC,CASSLASRTGAYEQYF
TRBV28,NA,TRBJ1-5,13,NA,TGTGCCAGCAGTTTCAACACCAATCAGCCCCAGCATTTT,CASSFNTNQPQHF
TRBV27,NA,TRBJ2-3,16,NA,TGTGCCAGCAGTTTCTCCAGGGTAGCGGCCACAGATACGCAGTATTTT,CASSFSRVAATDTQYF
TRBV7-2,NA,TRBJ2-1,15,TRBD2,TGTGCCAGCAGCCCCCCGGGGACTAGCGGGAATGAGCAGTTCTTC,CASSPPGTSGNEQFF
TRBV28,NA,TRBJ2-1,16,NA,TGTGCCAGCAGTTTACAATTAGCGCAGACCTACAATGAGCAGTTCTTC,CASSLQLAQTYNEQFF
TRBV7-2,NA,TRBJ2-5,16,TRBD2,TGTGCCAGCAGCTTAGTAGCGGGGGTTGAGGCGGAGACCCAGTACTTC,CASSLVAGVEAETQYF
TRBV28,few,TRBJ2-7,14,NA,TGTGCCAGCGGACAATCAGGGGCCCTCTACGAGCAGTACTTC,CASGQSGALYEQYF
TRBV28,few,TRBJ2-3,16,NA,TGTGCCAGCAGTTCACCTAGCTCCTCTAGCACAGATACGCAGTATTTT,CASSSPSSSSTDTQYF
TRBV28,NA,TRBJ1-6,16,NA,TGTGCCAGCAGTCCCCGAGGAGCGGAGGTATATTCACCCCTCCACTTT,CASSPRGAEVYSPLHF
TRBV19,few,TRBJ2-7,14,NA,TGTGCCAGTACCGCAGGGTGGGGGGACTACGAGCAGTACTTC,CASTAGWGDYEQYF
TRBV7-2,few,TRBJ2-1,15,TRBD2,TGTGCCAGCAGCGCGACTGAGCGGGGGGTCTATGAGCAGTTCTTC,CASSATERGVYEQFF
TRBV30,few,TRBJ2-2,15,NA,TGTGCCTGGAGATCCCTAGCTTTGGCGTCCGGGGAGCTGTTTTTT,CAWRSLALASGELFF
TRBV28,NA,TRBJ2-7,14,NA,TGTGCCAGCAGCCCTACCGGGTCCTCCTACGAGCAGTACTTC,CASSPTGSSYEQYF
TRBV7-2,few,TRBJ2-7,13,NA,TGTGCCAGCAGCTTAGCTCGGGCCTACGAGCAGTACTTC,CASSLARAYEQYF
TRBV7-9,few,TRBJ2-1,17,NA,TGTGCCAGCAACTCCCAGAGGAGCCTTGGCTCCTACAATGAGCAGTTCTTC,CASNSQRSLGSYNEQFF
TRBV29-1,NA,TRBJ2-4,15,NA,TGCAGCGTGGCAACAGGGAGACTAGCCAAAAACATTCAGTACTTC,CSVATGRLAKNIQYF
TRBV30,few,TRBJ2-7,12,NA,TGTGCCTGGAAGGAGGGGGCCACCGAGCAGTACTTC,CAWKEGATEQYF
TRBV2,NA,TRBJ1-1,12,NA,TGTGCCAGCATTTACACAGGGAATGAAGCTTTCTTT,CASIYTGNEAFF
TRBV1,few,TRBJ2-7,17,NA,TGCACCAGCAGCCCCAGAGGGGAGCGGGGAGACTCCTACGAGCAGTACTTC,CTSSPRGERGDSYEQYF
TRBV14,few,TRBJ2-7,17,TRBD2,TGTGCCAGCAGCCCCCGAATCGCGACTAGCGGGAGTAACGAGCAGTACTTC,CASSPRIATSGSNEQYF
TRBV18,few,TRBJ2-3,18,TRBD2,TGTGCCAGCTCACCACCGAATCGGCTAGCGGGAAGCACAGATACGCAGTATTTT,CASSPPNRLAGSTDTQYF
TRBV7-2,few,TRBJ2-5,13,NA,TGTGCCAGCAGCTTAACAGCTCGGGAGACCCAGTACTTC,CASSLTARETQYF
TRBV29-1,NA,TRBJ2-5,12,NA,TGCAGCGTTTCGAACAGAGAGGAGACCCAGTACTTC,CSVSNREETQYF
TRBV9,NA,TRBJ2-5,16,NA,TGTGCCAGCAGCGTAGGTTCTAGTCGATACCAAGAGACCCAGTACTTC,CASSVGSSRYQETQYF
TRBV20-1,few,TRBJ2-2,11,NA,TGCAGTGCTAGGAGGACCGGGGAGCTGTTTTTT,CSARRTGELFF